One TCR beta chain is described in this entry. Per the germline V gene, CDR1 is MNHEY and CDR2 is SVGEGT. The V gene end was trimmed by 2 bases and the J gene end by 9 bases; junction bases not matched to a gene: 10. The CDR3 is 15 amino acids. Profiling relied on immunoSEQ multiplex PCR, and the TCRdb table lists in-frame clones only, not all of them. The table records approximately 110,000 clones, approximately 74% of them present only once. The sample originates from a study of blood T cell repertoires in COVID-19. This receptor was obtained from an older man with COVID-19, enrolled during active disease. Sequenced input: peripheral blood. This chain links TRBV6-2 or TRBV6-3 with TRBJ2-1, with TRBD2 matching 7 bases. CDR3 amino acids: CASSYGGAGNFEQFF. The CDR3 DNA reads TGTGCCAGCAGTTACGGGGGAGCGGGAAATTTTGAGCAGTTCTTC.